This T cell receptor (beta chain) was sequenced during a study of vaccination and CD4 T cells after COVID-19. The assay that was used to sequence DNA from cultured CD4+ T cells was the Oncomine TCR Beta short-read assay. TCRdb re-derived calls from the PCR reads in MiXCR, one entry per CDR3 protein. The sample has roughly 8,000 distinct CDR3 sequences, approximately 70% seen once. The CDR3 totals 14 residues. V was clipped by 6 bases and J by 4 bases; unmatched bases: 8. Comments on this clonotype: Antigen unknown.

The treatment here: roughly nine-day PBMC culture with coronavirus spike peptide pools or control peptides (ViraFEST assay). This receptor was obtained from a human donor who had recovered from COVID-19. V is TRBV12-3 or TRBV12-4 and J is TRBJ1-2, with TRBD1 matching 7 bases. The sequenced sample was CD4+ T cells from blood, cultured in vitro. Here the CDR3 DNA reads TGTGCCAGCAGGGCCGGCACAGGGGTCTATGGCTACACCTTC. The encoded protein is CASRAGTGVYGYTF.